Listed below are T cell receptor beta chains from one sample, sequenced in a study of T cell changes during pregnancy in multiple sclerosis. Clones were sequenced by immunoSEQ multiplex PCR, and TCRdb holds only the in-frame ones, with some missing. The profile shows about 73,000 clones, about nine tenths of them singletons. The source was peripheral blood, collected after pregnancy. Receptors were obtained from a female donor in good health, enrolled as a control in a pregnancy study. Each CDR3 is given with its conserved first and last residue. A D gene is named only where the DNA matches it firmly. A row's size may be missing; if present it is once, few, many or a size class.

V	size	J	D	DNA	CDR3
TRBV19	NA	TRBJ1-5	NA	TGTGCCAGTAGTATAGTGAAGGGGAATCAGCCCCAGCATTTT	CASSIVKGNQPQHF
TRBV5-4	NA	TRBJ2-7	TRBD2	TGTGCCAGCAGCTTGGTCTTCGGGGGGGCCTCCCGAGAGCAGTACTTC	CASSLVFGGASREQYF
TRBV7-2	NA	TRBJ2-7	NA	TGTGCCAGCAGCCGTAATTTATTCTCCTACGAGCAGTACTTC	CASSRNLFSYEQYF
TRBV25-1	NA	TRBJ1-6	NA	TGTGCCAGCAGTGAATATCGGGGCGGACAGAATTCACCCCTCCACTTT	CASSEYRGGQNSPLHF
TRBV4-3	NA	TRBJ2-1	NA	TGCGCCAGCAGCCTTAATAATGCCCCGCGGAATGAGCAGTTCTTC	CASSLNNAPRNEQFF
TRBV11-2	NA	TRBJ2-5	NA	TGTGCCAGCAGCTTAGTGGCAGGGAAGGTAGAGACCCAGTACTTC	CASSLVAGKVETQYF
TRBV2	NA	TRBJ1-1	TRBD1	TGTGCCAGCATACAAGGACAGGGGGCTGAAGCTTTCTTT	CASIQGQGAEAFF
TRBV5-1	NA	TRBJ1-3	NA	TGCGCCAGCAGCCTACCCGACATGTCATCGAATCTATTATCTGGAAACACCATATATTTT	CASSLPDMSSNLLSGNTIYF
TRBV29-1	NA	TRBJ1-4	TRBD1	TGCAGCGCCCGCGGGACAGGGGAAAAACTGTTTTTT	CSARGTGEKLFF
TRBV4-1	few	TRBJ2-1	TRBD2	TGCGCCAGCAGCCAAACCCCTAGCGGGATTAGCTCCTACAATGAGCAGTTCTTC	CASSQTPSGISSYNEQFF
TRBV5-1	NA	TRBJ2-5	TRBD1	TGCGCCAGCAGCTTGAACAGGGGTGAGACCCAGTACTTC	CASSLNRGETQYF
TRBV30	NA	TRBJ2-1	NA	TGTGCCTGGAGGGGACAGACTAGCGCGACGTACAATGAGCAGTTCTTC	CAWRGQTSATYNEQFF
TRBV7-8	once	TRBJ2-1	TRBD1	TGTGCCAGCAGCTTAGTGCAGGGGGCAAGTGAGCAGTTCTTC	CASSLVQGASEQFF
TRBV12-5	NA	TRBJ2-5	TRBD1	TGTGCTAGTGGTGTGGGACAGGGGATTGAGACCCAGTACTTC	CASGVGQGIETQYF
TRBV11-3	NA	TRBJ2-2	TRBD2	TGTGCCAGCAGTCGAGTCCTAGCGGGAGCGGGCGGGGAGCTGTTTTTT	CASSRVLAGAGGELFF
TRBV5-4	NA	TRBJ2-3	TRBD2	TGTGCCAGCAGCCGAGAGCCATCCGCGGGGGGGGCGGGGACAGATACGCAGTATTTT	CASSREPSAGGAGTDTQYF
TRBV6-5	NA	TRBJ2-1	TRBD2	TGTGCCAGCAGCCAAAACGGACTAGCGGGAGGTAAGCGGTTCTTC	CASSQNGLAGGKRFF
TRBV9	NA	TRBJ1-2	NA	TGTGCCAGCAGCGGTCCTGTGGGGGGCTATGGCTACACCTTC	CASSGPVGGYGYTF
TRBV10-3	NA	TRBJ1-1	TRBD1	TGTGCCATCAGGAGGGGGCCCTTT	CAIRRGPF
TRBV7-2	NA	TRBJ2-3	NA	TGTGCCAGCAGTAGTCGGGCTAGCGGCACAGATACGCAGTATTTT	CASSSRASGTDTQYF
TRBV9	once	TRBJ2-1	TRBD2	TGTGCCAGCAGCGTAGCCGGGACTAGCCAATTATCGGAGCAGTTCTTC	CASSVAGTSQLSEQFF
TRBV30	once	TRBJ1-2	NA	TGTGCCTGGAAGGAGGGATCCTATGGCTACACCTTC	CAWKEGSYGYTF
TRBV6-1	NA	TRBJ1-2	NA	TGTGCCAGCATTCTAGGACAGATTCTAAACTATGGCTACACCTTC	CASILGQILNYGYTF
TRBV10-2	NA	TRBJ1-2	NA	TGCGCCAGCAGTGAGATGGACGGGGGTGGCTACACCTTC	CASSEMDGGGYTF
TRBV5-1	NA	TRBJ2-1	NA	TGCGCCAGCAGTCAGTCCCTCTACAATGAGCAGTTCTTC	CASSQSLYNEQFF
TRBV9	NA	TRBJ1-6	TRBD1	TGTGCCAGCAGCGTACAGGGGGAAATAGGATCACCCCTCCACTTT	CASSVQGEIGSPLHF
TRBV25-1	NA	TRBJ1-2	NA	TGTGCCAGCAGTGAATTCAAAGCCGATTACGTCCCTAATGGCTACACCTTC	CASSEFKADYVPNGYTF
TRBV30	few	TRBJ1-1	TRBD1	TGTGCCTGGAGTTGGACAGGGGTTGAAGCTTTCTTT	CAWSWTGVEAFF
TRBV5-1	NA	TRBJ2-6	NA	TGCGCCAGCAGCTTGGCACAGGTGATCTCTGGGGCCAACGTCCTGACTTTC	CASSLAQVISGANVLTF
TRBV28	NA	TRBJ2-7	NA	TGTGCCAGCAGCCCACTTGGGCAGGAGCAGTACTTC	CASSPLGQEQYF
TRBV4-3	NA	TRBJ2-4	TRBD1	TGCGCCAGCAGCCCTGGGACAGGAGGAGGCATTCAGTACTTC	CASSPGTGGGIQYF
TRBV6-1	NA	TRBJ1-3	TRBD1	TGTGCCAGCAGGGGACAGGGAAATGGAAACACCATATATTTT	CASRGQGNGNTIYF
TRBV7-2	many	TRBJ2-7	NA	TGTGCCAGCAGTACGCAGCCTGGCGGCGAGCAGTACTTC	CASSTQPGGEQYF
TRBV6-5	NA	TRBJ1-2	NA	TGTGCCAGCAGTCCCCTAGTGTCTGGTAACTATGGCTACACCTTC	CASSPLVSGNYGYTF
TRBV28	NA	TRBJ2-7	NA	TGTGCCACCTTAACCCCACGTAAGCACGAGCAGTACTTC	CATLTPRKHEQYF
TRBV15	NA	TRBJ2-7	NA	TGTGCTCAGGGAACCTACGAGCAGTACTTC	CAQGTYEQYF
TRBV29-1	NA	TRBJ2-3	NA	TGCAGCGTCCTTAGGGAGATAGTGGATACGCAGTATTTT	CSVLREIVDTQYF
TRBV10-2	once	TRBJ2-1	TRBD1	TGCGCCAGCAGTGAGGACAGGGCAGGGAATGAGCAGTTCTTC	CASSEDRAGNEQFF
TRBV2	NA	TRBJ1-1	NA	TGTGCCAGCACCCTAATAGGGGCGAACACTGAAGCTTTCTTT	CASTLIGANTEAFF
TRBV6-6	NA	TRBJ1-1	TRBD1	TGTGCCAGCAGTTACTCGCAGGGGGCTGGCACTGAAGCTTTCTTT	CASSYSQGAGTEAFF
TRBV10-3	few	TRBJ2-7	NA	TGTGCCATCAAGAGCTCCTACGAGCAGTACTTC	CAIKSSYEQYF
TRBV6-1	few	TRBJ1-2	NA	TGTGCCAGCAGGACTTGGCCAGGCTACACCTTC	CASRTWPGYTF
TRBV9	NA	TRBJ2-1	TRBD2	TGTGCCAGCAGCCCTCTGAGCGGGAGCGGCGTATTTGAGCAGTTCTTC	CASSPLSGSGVFEQFF
TRBV9	NA	TRBJ2-3	NA	TGTGCCAGCAGCGTATCCGTGACAGGAGCCACAGATACGCAGTATTTT	CASSVSVTGATDTQYF
TRBV29-1	once	TRBJ2-3	NA	TGCAGCGTGAGTCTCACAGATACGCAGTATTTT	CSVSLTDTQYF
TRBV5-6	NA	TRBJ1-1	TRBD1	TGTGCCAGCAGCCATGGGGAAACAGGGGTCGGCGCTGAAGCTTTCTTT	CASSHGETGVGAEAFF
TRBV30	NA	TRBJ2-7	NA	TGTGCCTGGAGCCTCGGCGGGCCTCGGGTCCCCTACGAGCAGTACTTC	CAWSLGGPRVPYEQYF
TRBV30	NA	TRBJ2-5	TRBD2	TGTGCCTGTACCGGACTAGCGGCCCAAGAGACCCAGTACTTC	CACTGLAAQETQYF
TRBV5-1	NA	TRBJ2-7	TRBD1	TGCGCCAGCAGCTTACGGACAGGGGAACTGGCCGAGCAGTACTTC	CASSLRTGELAEQYF
TRBV27	once	TRBJ2-1	TRBD2	TGTGCCAGCAGTTTAGTACTAGCGGATGAGCAGTTCTTC	CASSLVLADEQFF
TRBV19	NA	TRBJ1-5	NA	TGTGCCACCACCCCCCGGGGGGGCGAGTCCCAGCATTTT	CATTPRGGESQHF
TRBV25-1	NA	TRBJ2-1	NA	TGTGCCAGCAGTGAGACGGGAGCTTACAATGAGCAGTTCTTC	CASSETGAYNEQFF
TRBV7-8	NA	TRBJ2-3	NA	TGTGCCAGCACCCCCCGCGGGGCAGATACGCAGTATTTT	CASTPRGADTQYF
TRBV6-5	NA	TRBJ1-1	NA	TGTGCCAGCAGTTACTCGAGTCCGGACACAACCGCTTTCTTT	CASSYSSPDTTAFF
TRBV6-1	once	TRBJ1-1	TRBD1	TGTGCCAGCTTGGGGACAGGGGTGACGAACACTGAAGCTTTCTTT	CASLGTGVTNTEAFF
TRBV9	once	TRBJ1-1	NA	TGTGCCAGCGGCACAGGACCTTCCACTGAAGCTTTCTTT	CASGTGPSTEAFF
TRBV28	NA	TRBJ1-2	NA	TGTGCCAGCAGTTCCTCAGGGTTAGTCTACACCTTC	CASSSSGLVYTF
TRBV13	once	TRBJ2-1	NA	TGTGCCAGCAGCTTAGCCCTTGAGCAGTTCTTC	CASSLALEQFF
TRBV7-2	NA	TRBJ1-1	TRBD1	TGTGCCACCAGACAGGGGGCAAACACTGAAGCTTTCTTT	CATRQGANTEAFF